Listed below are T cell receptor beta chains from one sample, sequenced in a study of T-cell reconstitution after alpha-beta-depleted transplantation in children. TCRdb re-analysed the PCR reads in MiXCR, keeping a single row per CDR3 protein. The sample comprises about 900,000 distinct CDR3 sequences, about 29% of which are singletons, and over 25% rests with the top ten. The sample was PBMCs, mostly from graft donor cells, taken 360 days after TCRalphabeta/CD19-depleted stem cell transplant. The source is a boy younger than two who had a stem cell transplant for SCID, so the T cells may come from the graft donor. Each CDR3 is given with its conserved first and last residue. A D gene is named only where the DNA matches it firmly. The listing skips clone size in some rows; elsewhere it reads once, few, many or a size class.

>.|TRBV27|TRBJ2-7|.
TGTGCCAGCAGTTTATCTTTTGCGGGGGCCAACTACGAGCAGTACTTC
CASSLSFAGANYEQYF
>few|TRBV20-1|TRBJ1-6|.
TGCAGTGCTAGTAAGAAGTGGACGGATTCACCCCTCCACTTT
CSASKKWTDSPLHF
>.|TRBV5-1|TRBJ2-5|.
TGCGCCAGCAGCTTGGAAGGGCAAAAAGAGACCCAGTACTTC
CASSLEGQKETQYF
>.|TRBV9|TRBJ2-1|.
TGTGCCAGCAGCCGGGAGTATGAGCAGTTCTTC
CASSREYEQFF
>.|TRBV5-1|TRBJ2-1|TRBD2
TGCGCCAGCAGCTCTAGCGGCCCTACCTACAATGAGCAGTTCTTC
CASSSSGPTYNEQFF
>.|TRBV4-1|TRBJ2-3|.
TGCGCCAGCAGCCAAGACAATAGCCTGGAAGGGCGGAGCACAGATACGCAGTATTTT
CASSQDNSLEGRSTDTQYF
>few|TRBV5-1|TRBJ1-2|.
TGCGCCAGCAGCCCTCCGTTGGCTAACTATGGCTACACCTTC
CASSPPLANYGYTF
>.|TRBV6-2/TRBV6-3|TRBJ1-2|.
TGTGCCAGCAGTGTTACTTATGGCTACACCTTC
CASSVTYGYTF
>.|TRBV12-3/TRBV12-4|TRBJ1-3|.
TGTGCCAGCAGTCCCCTGGTCAGCTCTGGAAACACCATATATTTT
CASSPLVSSGNTIYF
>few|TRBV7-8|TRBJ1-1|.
TGTGCCAGCAGCTTAGTAGAGGTTCGTGAAGCTTTCTTT
CASSLVEVREAFF
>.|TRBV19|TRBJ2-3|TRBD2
TGTGCCAGTAGTCCCCGTTGGGGGGGACTTAGCACAGATACGCAGTATTTT
CASSPRWGGLSTDTQYF
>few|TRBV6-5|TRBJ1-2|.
TGTGCCAGCAGTTACTCCCCCCCGGGGGGGGACTATGGCTACACCTTC
CASSYSPPGGDYGYTF
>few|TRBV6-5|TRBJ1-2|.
TGTGCCAGCAGTCAATCGGGAAACTATGGCTACACCTTC
CASSQSGNYGYTF
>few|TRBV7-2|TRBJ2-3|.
TGTGCCAGCTACCTCGGGGATACGCAGTATTTT
CASYLGDTQYF
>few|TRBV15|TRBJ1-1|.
TGTGCCACCAGCAGCCAGAAACAGGGACCTGAAGCTTTCTTT
CATSSQKQGPEAFF
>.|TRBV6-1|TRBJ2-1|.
TGTGCCAGCGGAGAGGAGGGCGGATTAGGATACAATGAGCAGTTCTTC
CASGEEGGLGYNEQFF
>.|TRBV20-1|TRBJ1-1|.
TGCAGTGCTAGTAAAAGGCAGAACACTGAAGCTTTCTTT
CSASKRQNTEAFF
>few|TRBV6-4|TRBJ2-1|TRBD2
TGTGCCAGTCTCCCCAAGCGGGGGCAAAGCTCCTACAATGAGCAGTTCTTC
CASLPKRGQSSYNEQFF
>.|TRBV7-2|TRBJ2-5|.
TGTGCCAGCAGCTTCCCTTTGGAGACCCAGTACTTC
CASSFPLETQYF
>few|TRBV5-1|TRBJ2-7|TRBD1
TGCGCCAGCAGCCCCGACAGGGTGAGGGGCGAGCAGTACTTC
CASSPDRVRGEQYF
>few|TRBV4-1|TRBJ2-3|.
TGCGCCAGCAGCCAAGGGGTGTTGTCACCGGGCCCCGGAGATACGCAGTATTTT
CASSQGVLSPGPGDTQYF
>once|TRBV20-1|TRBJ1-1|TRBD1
TGCAGTGCCCACCCCCAGGGGGCGAACACTGAAGCTTTCTTT
CSAHPQGANTEAFF
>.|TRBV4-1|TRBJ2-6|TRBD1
TGCGCCAGCAGCCTCTCGACAGGGGTAATTGGTGGGGCCAACGTCCTGACTTTC
CASSLSTGVIGGANVLTF
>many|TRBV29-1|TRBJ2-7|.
TGCAGCGCAGTTGGCACCGGGACGGACCCCTACGAGCAGTACTTC
CSAVGTGTDPYEQYF
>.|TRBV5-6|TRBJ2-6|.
TGTGCCAGCAGCTTGGGGGCAGGGACCAACGTCCTGACTTTC
CASSLGAGTNVLTF
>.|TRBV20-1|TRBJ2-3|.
TGCAGTGCTAGAGACTCTCGGGGCACCCTTAGCACAGATACGCAGTATTTT
CSARDSRGTLSTDTQYF
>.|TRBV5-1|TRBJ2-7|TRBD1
TGCGCCAGCAGCCTACAGGGGTTGGAGTACGAGCAGTACTTC
CASSLQGLEYEQYF
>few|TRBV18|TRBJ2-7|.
TGTGCCAGCTCACTTCGAGAGGGCTACGAGCAGTACTTC
CASSLREGYEQYF